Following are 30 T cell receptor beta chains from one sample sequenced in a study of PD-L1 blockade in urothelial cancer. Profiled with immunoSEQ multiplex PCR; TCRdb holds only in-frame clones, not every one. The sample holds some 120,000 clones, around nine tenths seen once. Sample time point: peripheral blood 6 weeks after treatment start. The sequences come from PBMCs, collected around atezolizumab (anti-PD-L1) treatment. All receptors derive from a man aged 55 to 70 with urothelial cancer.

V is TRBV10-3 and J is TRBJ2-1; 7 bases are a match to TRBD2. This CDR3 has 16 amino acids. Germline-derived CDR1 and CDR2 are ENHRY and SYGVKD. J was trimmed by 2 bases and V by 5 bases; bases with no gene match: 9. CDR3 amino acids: CAISTTMGGTYNEQFF. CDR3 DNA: TGTGCCATCAGTACCACCATGGGAGGGACCTACAATGAGCAGTTCTTC.

For the CDR3, the DNA is TGTGCCATCAGTGAGTCGTTGGGGGGGGGCCGGACAGATACGCAGTATTTT. Translated, it gives CAISESLGGGRTDTQYF. The rearrangement uses TRBV10-3 and TRBJ2-3; D possibly corresponds to TRBD2 (7 bases). The V end lost 0 bases, the J end lost 3 bases, and 16 bases lay between the germline ends. CDR3 size: 17 residues. From germline, CDR1 is ENHRY and CDR2 SYGVKD.

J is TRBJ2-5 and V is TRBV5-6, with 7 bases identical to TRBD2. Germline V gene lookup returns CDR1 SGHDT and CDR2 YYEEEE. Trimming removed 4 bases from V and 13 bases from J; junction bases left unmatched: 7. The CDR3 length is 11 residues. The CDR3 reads CASSSGTLRYF. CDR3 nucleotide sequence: TGTGCCAGCAGCAGCGGGACCCTGCGGTACTTC.

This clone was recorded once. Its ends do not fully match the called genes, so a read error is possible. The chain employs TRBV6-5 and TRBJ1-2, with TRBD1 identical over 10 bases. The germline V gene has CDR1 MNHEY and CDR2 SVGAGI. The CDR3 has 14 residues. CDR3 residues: CASSYSHRDRGRAF. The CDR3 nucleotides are TGTGCCAGCAGTTACTCCCATAGGGACAGGGGACGTGCCTTC.

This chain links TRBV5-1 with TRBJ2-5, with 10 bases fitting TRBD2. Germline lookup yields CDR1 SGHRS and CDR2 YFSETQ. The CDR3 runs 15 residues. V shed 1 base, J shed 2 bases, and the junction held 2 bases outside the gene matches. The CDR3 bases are TGCGCCAGCAGCTTGAGCGGGGGGGAACAAGAGACCCAGTACTTC. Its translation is CASSLSGGEQETQYF.

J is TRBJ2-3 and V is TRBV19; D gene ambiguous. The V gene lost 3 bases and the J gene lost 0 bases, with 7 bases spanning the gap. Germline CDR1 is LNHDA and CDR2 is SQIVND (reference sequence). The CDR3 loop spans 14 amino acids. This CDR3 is CASSIQHSTDTQYF. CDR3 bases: TGTGCCAGTAGTATTCAACACAGCACAGATACGCAGTATTTT.

This CDR3 reads CASSLDREYLFGYTF. The CDR3 DNA follows: TGCGCCAGCAGCCTCGACAGGGAATATCTTTTTGGCTACACCTTC. The chain joins TRBV4-1 to TRBJ1-2; 7 positions match TRBD1. This CDR3 region has 15 residues. Germline lookup yields CDR1 MGHRA and CDR2 YSYEKL. The V segment lost 4 bases and the J segment 7 bases; nucleotides outside the gene matches: 12.

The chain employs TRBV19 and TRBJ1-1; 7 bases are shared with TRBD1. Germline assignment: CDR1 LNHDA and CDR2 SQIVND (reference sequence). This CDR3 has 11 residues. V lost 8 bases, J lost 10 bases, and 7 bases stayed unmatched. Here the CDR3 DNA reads TGTGCCAGTTACAGGGGCCAGGGAGCTTTCTTT. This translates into CASYRGQGAFF.

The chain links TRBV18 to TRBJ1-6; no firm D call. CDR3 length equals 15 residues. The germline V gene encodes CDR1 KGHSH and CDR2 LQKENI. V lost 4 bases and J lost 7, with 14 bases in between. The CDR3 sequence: CASSLPSGSNSPLHF. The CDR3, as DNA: TGTGCCAGCTCACTCCCCTCCGGGAGCAATTCACCCCTCCACTTT.

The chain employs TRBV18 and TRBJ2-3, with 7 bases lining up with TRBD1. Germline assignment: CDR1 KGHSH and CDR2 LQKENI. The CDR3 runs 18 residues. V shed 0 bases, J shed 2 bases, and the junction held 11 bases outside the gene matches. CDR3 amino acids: CASSPPRRGQDVTDTQYF. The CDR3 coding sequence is TGTGCCAGCTCACCACCAAGGCGCGGACAGGATGTCACAGATACGCAGTATTTT.

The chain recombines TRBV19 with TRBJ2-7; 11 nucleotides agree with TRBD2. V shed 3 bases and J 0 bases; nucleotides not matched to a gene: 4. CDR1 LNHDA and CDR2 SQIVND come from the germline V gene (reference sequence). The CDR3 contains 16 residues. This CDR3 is CASSIGTSGGSYEQYF. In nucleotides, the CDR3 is TGTGCCAGTAGTATTGGGACTAGCGGAGGCTCCTACGAGCAGTACTTC.

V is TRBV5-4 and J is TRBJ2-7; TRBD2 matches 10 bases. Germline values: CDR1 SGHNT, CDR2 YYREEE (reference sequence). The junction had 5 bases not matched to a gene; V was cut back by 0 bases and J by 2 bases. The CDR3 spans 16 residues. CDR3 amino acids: CASSLDVGTSAYEQYF. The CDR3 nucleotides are TGTGCCAGCAGCTTGGATGTCGGGACTAGCGCCTACGAGCAGTACTTC.

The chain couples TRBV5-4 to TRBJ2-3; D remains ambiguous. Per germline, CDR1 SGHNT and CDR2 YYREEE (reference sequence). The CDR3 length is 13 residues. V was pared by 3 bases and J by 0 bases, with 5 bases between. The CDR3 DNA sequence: TGTGCCAGCAGCTCTACCAGCACAGATACGCAGTATTTT. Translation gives CASSSTSTDTQYF.

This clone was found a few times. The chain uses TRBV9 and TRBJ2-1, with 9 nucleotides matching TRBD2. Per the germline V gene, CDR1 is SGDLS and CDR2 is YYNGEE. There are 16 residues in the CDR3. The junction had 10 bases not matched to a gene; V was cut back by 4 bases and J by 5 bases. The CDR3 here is CASSLWGSGGNNEQFF. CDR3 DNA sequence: TGTGCCAGCAGCCTTTGGGGTAGCGGGGGTAACAATGAGCAGTTCTTC.

The CDR3 here is CASSRTGWVAKNIQYF. DNA for the CDR3: TGTGCCAGCAGCCGGACAGGATGGGTAGCCAAAAACATTCAGTACTTC. This chain links TRBV7-8 with TRBJ2-4; 7 bases line up with TRBD1. V trimming: 5 bases; J trimming: 0 bases; junction bases outside the gene matches: 7. The CDR3 has 16 residues. Germline lookup yields CDR1 SGHVS and CDR2 FQNEAQ.

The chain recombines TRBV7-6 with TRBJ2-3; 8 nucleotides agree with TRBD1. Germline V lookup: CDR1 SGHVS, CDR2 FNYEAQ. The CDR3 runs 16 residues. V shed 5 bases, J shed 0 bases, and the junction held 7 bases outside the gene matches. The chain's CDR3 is CASSPTTGVSTDTQYF. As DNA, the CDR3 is TGTGCCAGCAGCCCGACGACAGGGGTTAGCACAGATACGCAGTATTTT.

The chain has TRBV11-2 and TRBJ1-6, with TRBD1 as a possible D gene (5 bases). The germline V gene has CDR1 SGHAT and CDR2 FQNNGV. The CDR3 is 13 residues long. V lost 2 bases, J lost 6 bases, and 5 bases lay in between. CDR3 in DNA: TGTGCCAGCAGCTTACAGGGTAATTCACCCCTCCACTTT. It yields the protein CASSLQGNSPLHF.

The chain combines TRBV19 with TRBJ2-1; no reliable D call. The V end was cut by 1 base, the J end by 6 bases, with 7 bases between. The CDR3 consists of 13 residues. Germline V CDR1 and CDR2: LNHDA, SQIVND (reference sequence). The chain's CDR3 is CASSIGSGNEQFF. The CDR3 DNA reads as TGTGCCAGTAGTATAGGATCGGGCAATGAGCAGTTCTTC.

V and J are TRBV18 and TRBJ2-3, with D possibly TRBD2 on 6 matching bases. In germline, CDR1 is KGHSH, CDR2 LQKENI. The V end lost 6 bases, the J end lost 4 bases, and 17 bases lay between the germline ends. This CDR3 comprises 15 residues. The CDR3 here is CASSVDIPGADTQYF. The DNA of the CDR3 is TGTGCCAGCTCTGTTGACATACCGGGGGCAGATACGCAGTATTTT.

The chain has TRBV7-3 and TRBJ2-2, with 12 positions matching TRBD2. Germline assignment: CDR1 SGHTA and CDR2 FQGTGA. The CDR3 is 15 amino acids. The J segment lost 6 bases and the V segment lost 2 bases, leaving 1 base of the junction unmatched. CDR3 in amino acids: CASSLLAGGPGELFF. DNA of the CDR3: TGTGCCAGCAGCTTACTAGCGGGAGGGCCCGGGGAGCTGTTTTTT.

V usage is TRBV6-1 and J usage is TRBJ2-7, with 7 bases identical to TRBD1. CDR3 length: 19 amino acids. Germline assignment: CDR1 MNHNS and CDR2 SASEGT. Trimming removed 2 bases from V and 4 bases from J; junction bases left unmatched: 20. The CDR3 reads CASSEIGDRVGGIRYEQYF. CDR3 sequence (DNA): TGTGCCAGCAGTGAAATTGGTGATCGTGTAGGGGGCATTCGGTACGAGCAGTACTTC.

The CDR3 reads CALGGGNEQFF. Here the CDR3 DNA reads TGTGCCCTCGGGGGGGGAAATGAGCAGTTCTTC. V gene TRBV7-9 combines with J gene TRBJ2-1; 8 nucleotides agree with TRBD2. This CDR3 comprises 11 residues. CDR1 is SEHNR, CDR2 FQNEAQ, per germline (reference sequence). Trimming removed 11 bases from V and 7 bases from J; junction bases left unmatched: 4.

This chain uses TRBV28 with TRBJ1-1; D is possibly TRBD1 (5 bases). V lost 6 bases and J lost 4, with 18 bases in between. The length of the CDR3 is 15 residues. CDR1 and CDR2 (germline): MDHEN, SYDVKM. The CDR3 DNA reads TGTGCCAGCAGCCACTCCGGGGGAGGGCGCACTGAAGCTTTCTTT. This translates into CASSHSGGGRTEAFF.

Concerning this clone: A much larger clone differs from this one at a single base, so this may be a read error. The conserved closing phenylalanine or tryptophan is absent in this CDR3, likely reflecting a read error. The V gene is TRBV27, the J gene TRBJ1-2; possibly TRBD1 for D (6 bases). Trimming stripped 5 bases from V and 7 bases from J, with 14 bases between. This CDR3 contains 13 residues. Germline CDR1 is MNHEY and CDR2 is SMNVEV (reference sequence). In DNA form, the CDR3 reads TGTGCCAGCAGTGTCACAGGGTTGAGTGGCTACACCCTC. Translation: CASSVTGLSGYTL.

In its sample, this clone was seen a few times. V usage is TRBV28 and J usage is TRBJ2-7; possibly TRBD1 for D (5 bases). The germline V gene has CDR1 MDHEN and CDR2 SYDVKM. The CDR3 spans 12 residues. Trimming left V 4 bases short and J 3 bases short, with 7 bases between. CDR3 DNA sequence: TGTGCCAGCAGTTCAGGGATCTACGAGCAGTACTTC. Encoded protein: CASSSGIYEQYF.

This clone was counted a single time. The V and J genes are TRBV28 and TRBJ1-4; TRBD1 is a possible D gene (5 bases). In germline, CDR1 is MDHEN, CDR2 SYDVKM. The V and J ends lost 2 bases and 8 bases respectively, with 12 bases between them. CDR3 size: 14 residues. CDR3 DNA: TGTGCCAGCAGTTTAGAGCAGGGAAGGGAAAAACTGTTTTTT. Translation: CASSLEQGREKLFF.

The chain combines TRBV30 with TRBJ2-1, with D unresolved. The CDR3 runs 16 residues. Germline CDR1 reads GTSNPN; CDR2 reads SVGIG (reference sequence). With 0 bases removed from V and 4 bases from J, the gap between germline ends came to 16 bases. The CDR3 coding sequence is TGTGCCTGGAGTGTACTTGCCGATCTACGTTACAATGAGCAGTTCTTC. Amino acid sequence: CAWSVLADLRYNEQFF.

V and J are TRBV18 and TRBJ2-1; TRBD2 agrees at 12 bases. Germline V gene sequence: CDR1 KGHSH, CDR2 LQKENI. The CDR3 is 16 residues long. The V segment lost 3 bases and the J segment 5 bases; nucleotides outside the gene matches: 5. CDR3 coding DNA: TGTGCCAGCTCACCTCAACTAGCGGGGGGTGACAATGAGCAGTTCTTC. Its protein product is CASSPQLAGGDNEQFF.

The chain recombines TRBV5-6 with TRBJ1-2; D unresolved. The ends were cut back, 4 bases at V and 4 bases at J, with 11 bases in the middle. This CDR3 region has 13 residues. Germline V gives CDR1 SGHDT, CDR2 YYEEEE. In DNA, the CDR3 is TGTGCCAGCAGCGATCGAGTCGCCTATGGCTACACCTTC. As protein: CASSDRVAYGYTF.

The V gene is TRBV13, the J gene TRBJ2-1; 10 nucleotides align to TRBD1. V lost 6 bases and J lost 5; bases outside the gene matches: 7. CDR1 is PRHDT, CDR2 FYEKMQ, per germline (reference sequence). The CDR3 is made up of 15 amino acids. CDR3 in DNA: TGTGCCAGCAGTTTCGGGGACAGGGGCGACAATGAGCAGTTCTTC. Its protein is CASSFGDRGDNEQFF.